The clone carrying this T cell receptor (beta chain) was seen repeatedly, ten times or more. As yet, its antigen is unknown. A marrow graft followed busulfan-fludarabine conditioning, with cyclophosphamide on days +3 and +4. Repertoires were generated with immunoSEQ multiplex PCR, while TCRdb's copy carries only in-frame clones and drops some. In total the sample includes around 26,000 clones, none of them seen once. This entry comes from a study of T cells after posttransplantation cyclophosphamide. Findings and caveats of the study: Tissue-infiltrating T cells from skin or gut overlapped little with blood T cells. After PTCy, TRB diversity resembled that of CNI/methotrexate controls. Later post-transplant blood repertoires were often dominated by donor CD8+ memory clones.

The germline V gene encodes CDR1 MNHNY and CDR2 SVGAGI (reference sequence). The CDR3 sequence is 15 residues long. After removal of 6 bases from V and 1 base from J, the junction contained 5 bases not matched to a gene. Sequencing used PBMCs, obtained after allogeneic stem cell transplant with posttransplant cyclophosphamide. The TCR originated in a young adult male patient who received an allogeneic stem cell transplant from a related donor, was CMV-positive, and had no GVHD. Part of the T cell pool may stem from the graft donor. The chain is built from TRBV6-6 and TRBJ1-4; TRBD1 aligns across 7 bases. The DNA of the CDR3 is TGTGCCAGCAGCCGAACAGGGGTAACTAATGAAAAACTGTTTTTT. It specifies CASSRTGVTNEKLFF.